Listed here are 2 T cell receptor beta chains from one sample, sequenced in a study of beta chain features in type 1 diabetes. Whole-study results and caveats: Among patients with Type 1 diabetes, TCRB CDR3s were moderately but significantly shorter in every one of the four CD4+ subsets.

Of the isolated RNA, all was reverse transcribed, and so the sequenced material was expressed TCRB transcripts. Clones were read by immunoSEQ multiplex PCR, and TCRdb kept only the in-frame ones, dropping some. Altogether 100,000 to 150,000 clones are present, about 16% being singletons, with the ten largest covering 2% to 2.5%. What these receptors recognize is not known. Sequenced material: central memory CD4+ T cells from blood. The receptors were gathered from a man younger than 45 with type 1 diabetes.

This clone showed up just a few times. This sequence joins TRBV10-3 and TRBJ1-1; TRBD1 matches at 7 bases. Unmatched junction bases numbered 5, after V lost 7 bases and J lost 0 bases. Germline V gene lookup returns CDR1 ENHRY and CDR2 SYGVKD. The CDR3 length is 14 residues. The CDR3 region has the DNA TGTGCCATCACCCAGGGACAGATGAACACTGAAGCTTTCTTT. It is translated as CAITQGQMNTEAFF.

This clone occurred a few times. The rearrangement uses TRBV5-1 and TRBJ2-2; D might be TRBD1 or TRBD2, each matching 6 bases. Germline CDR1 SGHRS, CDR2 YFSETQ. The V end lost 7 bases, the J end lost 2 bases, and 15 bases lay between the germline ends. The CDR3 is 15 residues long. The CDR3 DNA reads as TGCGCCAGCGGGAGCAGGGGACTCAACACCGGGGAGCTGTTTTTT. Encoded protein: CASGSRGLNTGELFF.